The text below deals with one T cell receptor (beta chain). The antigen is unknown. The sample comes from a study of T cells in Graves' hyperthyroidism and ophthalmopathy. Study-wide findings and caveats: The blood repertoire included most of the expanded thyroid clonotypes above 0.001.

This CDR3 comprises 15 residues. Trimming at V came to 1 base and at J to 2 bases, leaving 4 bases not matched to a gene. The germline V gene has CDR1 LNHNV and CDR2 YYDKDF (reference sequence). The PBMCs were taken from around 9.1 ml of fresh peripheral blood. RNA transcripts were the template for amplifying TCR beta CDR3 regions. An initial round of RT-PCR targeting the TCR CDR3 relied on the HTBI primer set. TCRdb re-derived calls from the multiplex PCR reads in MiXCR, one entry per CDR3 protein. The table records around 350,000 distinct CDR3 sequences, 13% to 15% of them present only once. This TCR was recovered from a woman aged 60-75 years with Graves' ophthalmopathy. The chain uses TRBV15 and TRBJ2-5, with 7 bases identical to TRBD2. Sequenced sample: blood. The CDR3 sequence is CATSRAGGPQETQYF. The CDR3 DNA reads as TGTGCCACCAGCAGAGCGGGAGGACCTCAAGAGACCCAGTACTTC.